The 20 T cell receptor beta chains below were found in one sample sequenced in a study of blood T cell repertoires in COVID-19. Method: immunoSEQ multiplex PCR; TCRdb's copy keeps in-frame clones and lacks some. The sample consists of tens of thousands of clones, roughly 90% of them appearing once. The specimen sequenced was peripheral blood. The receptors derive from a man between 60 and 75 years old with COVID-19, enrolled during active disease.

The chain combines TRBV30 with TRBJ1-2; the D gene is possibly TRBD1 (5 bases). This CDR3 comprises 14 residues. Trimming removed 2 bases at V and 0 bases at J, with 10 bases between. The germline V gene has CDR1 GTSNPN and CDR2 SVGIG (reference sequence). CDR3 region: CAWSPQTANYGYTF. The CDR3 nucleotides are TGTGCCTGGAGTCCACAGACAGCTAACTATGGCTACACCTTC.

The chain has TRBV2 and TRBJ2-7; no definite D call. This CDR3 is 13 amino acids long. Germline lookup yields CDR1 SNHLY and CDR2 FYNNEI. With 6 bases removed from V and 0 bases from J, the gap between germline ends came to 9 bases. The CDR3 loop is CASREHSSYEQYF. The CDR3 bases are TGTGCCAGCAGGGAACATAGCTCCTACGAGCAGTACTTC.

This clone was counted once. This chain joins TRBV6-5 and TRBJ1-2; 10 bases map to TRBD1. CDR1 and CDR2 from the germline V gene are MNHEY and SVGAGI. The V segment lost 5 bases and the J segment 3 bases; nucleotides outside the gene matches: 6. The CDR3 has 15 amino acids. CDR3 bases: TGTGCCAGCAGTCCCGGGACAGGGGCGGACTATGGCTACACCTTC. Encoded protein: CASSPGTGADYGYTF.

This clone has only one observation. V gene TRBV5-1 combines with J gene TRBJ1-1; D gene unclear. V dropped 4 bases and J dropped 1 base, with 5 bases sitting between them. Germline assignment: CDR1 SGHRS and CDR2 YFSETQ. This CDR3 has 12 residues. The CDR3 protein is CASSGGNTEAFF. CDR3 in DNA: TGCGCCAGCAGCGGCGGGAACACTGAAGCTTTCTTT. Variable domain in full (rest from reference TRBV5-1 and TRBJ1-1): KAGVTQTPRYLIKTRGQQVTLSCSPISGHRSVSWYQQTPGQGLQFLFEYFSETQRNKGNFPGRFSGRQFSNSRSEMNVSTLELGDSALYLCASSGGNTEAFFGQGTRLTVV.

The rearrangement joins TRBV28 to TRBJ2-3, with D possibly matching TRBD2 (5 bases). Germline assignment: CDR1 MDHEN and CDR2 SYDVKM. The CDR3 extends over 18 amino acids. Trimming stripped 6 bases from V and 2 bases from J, with 24 bases between. CDR3 loop: CASREAASELFSTDTQYF. The CDR3 bases are TGTGCCAGCAGGGAGGCCGCCTCGGAACTATTCTCCACAGATACGCAGTATTTT.

The chain carries TRBV28 and TRBJ2-7, with 7 bases aligning to TRBD2. V shed 7 bases and J 6 bases; nucleotides not matched to a gene: 6. The CDR3 loop spans 12 amino acids. CDR1 is MDHEN, CDR2 SYDVKM, per germline. The CDR3 is CASKGGRSEQYF. In DNA form, the CDR3 reads TGTGCCAGCAAGGGAGGGCGGTCCGAGCAGTACTTC.

The J gene is TRBJ1-3, the V gene TRBV5-1; 7 bases align to TRBD1. The CDR3 extends over 15 amino acids. Germline-derived CDR1 and CDR2 are SGHRS and YFSETQ. V lost 1 base to trimming and J lost 2 bases; unmatched junction nucleotides: 3. The chain's CDR3 is CASSLPQGAGNTIYF. CDR3 DNA: TGCGCCAGCAGCTTGCCTCAGGGGGCTGGAAACACCATATATTTT.

J is TRBJ1-6 and V is TRBV28, with D perhaps matching TRBD1 (6 bases). V was shortened by 6 bases and J by 4 bases, with 16 bases between the two germline ends. From germline, CDR1 is MDHEN and CDR2 SYDVKM. CDR3 length equals 16 residues. DNA of the CDR3: TGTGCCAGCAGCAGACCCCAAACAGGGTATAATTCACCCCTCCACTTT. As protein: CASSRPQTGYNSPLHF.

The chain is built from TRBV7-2 and TRBJ2-7; 7 positions agree with TRBD1. There are 13 residues in the CDR3. CDR1 and CDR2 from the germline V gene are SGHTA and FQGNSA. The V gene end was trimmed by 0 bases and the J gene end by 7 bases; junction bases not matched to a gene: 3. The CDR3 loop is CASSLAGGREQYF. Written as DNA, the CDR3 is TGTGCCAGCAGCTTAGCAGGGGGCAGGGAGCAGTACTTC.

The J gene is TRBJ2-2, the V gene TRBV5-1; D remains ambiguous. Germline CDR1 is SGHRS and CDR2 is YFSETQ. This CDR3 has 13 amino acids. Trimming took off 1 base at V and 6 bases at J, with 7 bases between the two ends. The CDR3 DNA reads TGCGCCAGCAGCTTGTTCGGAGCCGGGGAGCTGTTTTTT. Translation gives CASSLFGAGELFF.

The chain carries TRBV6-2 or TRBV6-3 and TRBJ2-7; 7 positions match TRBD2. The CDR3 is 17 amino acids. V lost 4 bases and J lost 0; bases outside the gene matches: 12. Germline CDR1 and CDR2: MNHEY and SVGEGT. The CDR3 region has the DNA TGTGCCAGCAGTTTCCCCCTCCGAGCGGGATCCTCCTACGAGCAGTACTTC. Protein: CASSFPLRAGSSYEQYF.

The chain recombines TRBV27 with TRBJ1-1, with D perhaps TRBD1 (5 bases). Trimming pared 2 bases from V and 11 bases from J, leaving 12 bases between. The CDR3 is made up of 12 amino acids. Germline assignment: CDR1 MNHEY and CDR2 SMNVEV (reference sequence). In nucleotides, the CDR3 is TGTGCCAGCAGTTTAGCGAAGGGGAGGGCTTTCTTT. This sequence encodes CASSLAKGRAFF.

CDR3 bases: TGTGCCAGCACACGAGGCGACTACGAGCAGTACTTC. It yields the protein CASTRGDYEQYF. The chain recombines TRBV11-1 with TRBJ2-7; D is undetermined. V gave up 7 bases and J gave up 3 bases, with 10 bases separating them. CDR3 length equals 12 residues. The germline V gene encodes CDR1 SGHAT and CDR2 FQDESV (reference sequence).

The chain uses TRBV7-2 and TRBJ1-5; TRBD1 might be the D (6 bases). Germline loops: CDR1 SGHTA, CDR2 FQGNSA. This CDR3 spans 13 amino acids. Trimming shortened V by 7 bases and J by 5 bases, and 12 bases separated the two germline ends. The CDR3 nucleotides read TGTGCCAGCACTACGGACAGATATCAGCCCCAGCATTTT. Its translation is CASTTDRYQPQHF.

V and J are TRBV2 and TRBJ1-2; 7 nucleotides match TRBD1. The V gene's germline CDR1 is SNHLY and CDR2 FYNNEI. The CDR3 runs 13 residues. The trim removed 7 bases at V and 2 bases at J, leaving 4 bases unmatched. The DNA of the CDR3 is TGTGCCAGCACACAGGGGCAAAACTATGGCTACACCTTC. The encoded protein is CASTQGQNYGYTF.

The chain uses TRBV6-6 and TRBJ2-3; TRBD2 agrees at 9 bases. Germline V gene sequence: CDR1 MNHNY, CDR2 SVGAGI (reference sequence). The CDR3 extends over 15 amino acids. V was pared by 2 bases and J by 1 base, with 1 base of the junction left unmatched. The CDR3 reads CASSYASGGTDTQYF. The CDR3 DNA reads TGTGCCAGCAGTTACGCTAGCGGGGGCACAGATACGCAGTATTTT.

V is TRBV9 and J is TRBJ2-7, with 8 bases matching TRBD1. The germline V gene has CDR1 SGDLS and CDR2 YYNGEE. The CDR3 covers 16 residues. The V segment lost 3 bases and the J segment 4 bases; nucleotides outside the gene matches: 12. The CDR3 bases are TGTGCCAGCAGCGCTCGACCGATACAGGGGGTTTACGAGCAGTACTTC. Its translation is CASSARPIQGVYEQYF.

The chain uses TRBV19 and TRBJ1-5, with D maybe TRBD1 (5 bases). Germline values: CDR1 LNHDA, CDR2 SQIVND (reference sequence). This CDR3 comprises 15 residues. V was shortened by 2 bases and J by 0 bases, with 8 bases between the two germline ends. The CDR3 region is CASSIRGHSNQPQHF. The CDR3 nucleotides are TGTGCCAGTAGTATACGAGGACATAGCAATCAGCCCCAGCATTTT.

This chain links TRBV30 with TRBJ2-7, with TRBD1 matching 7 bases. The germline V gene has CDR1 GTSNPN and CDR2 SVGIG (reference sequence). V shed 3 bases and J 3 bases; nucleotides not matched to a gene: 5. The CDR3 spans 13 residues. In DNA form, the CDR3 reads TGTGCCTGGAGCCCCAGGGGGAGCTACGAGCAGTACTTC. It is translated as CAWSPRGSYEQYF. The full variable domain, with the rest looked up from reference TRBV30 and TRBJ2-7, is SQTIHQWPATLVQPVGSPLSLECTVEGTSNPNLYWYRQAAGRGLQLLFYSVGIGQISSEVPQNLSASRPQDRQFILSSKKLLLSDSGFYLCAWSPRGSYEQYFGPGTRLTVT.

The rearrangement links TRBV25-1 to TRBJ2-2, with TRBD2 matching 7 bases. The V gene's germline CDR1 is MGHDK and CDR2 SYGVNS. The V gene end was trimmed by 4 bases and the J gene end by 5 bases; junction bases not matched to a gene: 10. CDR3 size: 16 residues. The DNA for the CDR3 is TGTGCCAGCAGTGTGTGGGAGGGCCTCGGAACCGGGGAGCTGTTTTTT. Translation: CASSVWEGLGTGELFF.